This entry describes one T cell receptor (beta chain). The data were taken from a study of blood T cell repertoires in COVID-19. As for the study in general: PBMCs, B-cell-depleted T cells, or T cells provided the cDNA or gDNA that made up the material.

Sequenced by immunoSEQ multiplex PCR; TCRdb stores in-frame clones only, minus some. The table lists around 80,000 clones, approximately 80% of them singletons, with approximately 9.1% in the top ten. V lost 0 bases and J lost 3; bases outside the gene matches: 2. Germline V gives CDR1 SNHLY, CDR2 FYNNEI. This CDR3 has 15 residues. The TCR originated in a human donor in a cohort sampled during active COVID-19. The source material was peripheral blood. This chain connects TRBV2 to TRBJ2-7; 10 positions agree with TRBD2. The CDR3 DNA sequence: TGTGCCAGCAGTGAAGCGCAGCGGGGGGGCTACGAGCAGTACTTC. It encodes CASSEAQRGGYEQYF.